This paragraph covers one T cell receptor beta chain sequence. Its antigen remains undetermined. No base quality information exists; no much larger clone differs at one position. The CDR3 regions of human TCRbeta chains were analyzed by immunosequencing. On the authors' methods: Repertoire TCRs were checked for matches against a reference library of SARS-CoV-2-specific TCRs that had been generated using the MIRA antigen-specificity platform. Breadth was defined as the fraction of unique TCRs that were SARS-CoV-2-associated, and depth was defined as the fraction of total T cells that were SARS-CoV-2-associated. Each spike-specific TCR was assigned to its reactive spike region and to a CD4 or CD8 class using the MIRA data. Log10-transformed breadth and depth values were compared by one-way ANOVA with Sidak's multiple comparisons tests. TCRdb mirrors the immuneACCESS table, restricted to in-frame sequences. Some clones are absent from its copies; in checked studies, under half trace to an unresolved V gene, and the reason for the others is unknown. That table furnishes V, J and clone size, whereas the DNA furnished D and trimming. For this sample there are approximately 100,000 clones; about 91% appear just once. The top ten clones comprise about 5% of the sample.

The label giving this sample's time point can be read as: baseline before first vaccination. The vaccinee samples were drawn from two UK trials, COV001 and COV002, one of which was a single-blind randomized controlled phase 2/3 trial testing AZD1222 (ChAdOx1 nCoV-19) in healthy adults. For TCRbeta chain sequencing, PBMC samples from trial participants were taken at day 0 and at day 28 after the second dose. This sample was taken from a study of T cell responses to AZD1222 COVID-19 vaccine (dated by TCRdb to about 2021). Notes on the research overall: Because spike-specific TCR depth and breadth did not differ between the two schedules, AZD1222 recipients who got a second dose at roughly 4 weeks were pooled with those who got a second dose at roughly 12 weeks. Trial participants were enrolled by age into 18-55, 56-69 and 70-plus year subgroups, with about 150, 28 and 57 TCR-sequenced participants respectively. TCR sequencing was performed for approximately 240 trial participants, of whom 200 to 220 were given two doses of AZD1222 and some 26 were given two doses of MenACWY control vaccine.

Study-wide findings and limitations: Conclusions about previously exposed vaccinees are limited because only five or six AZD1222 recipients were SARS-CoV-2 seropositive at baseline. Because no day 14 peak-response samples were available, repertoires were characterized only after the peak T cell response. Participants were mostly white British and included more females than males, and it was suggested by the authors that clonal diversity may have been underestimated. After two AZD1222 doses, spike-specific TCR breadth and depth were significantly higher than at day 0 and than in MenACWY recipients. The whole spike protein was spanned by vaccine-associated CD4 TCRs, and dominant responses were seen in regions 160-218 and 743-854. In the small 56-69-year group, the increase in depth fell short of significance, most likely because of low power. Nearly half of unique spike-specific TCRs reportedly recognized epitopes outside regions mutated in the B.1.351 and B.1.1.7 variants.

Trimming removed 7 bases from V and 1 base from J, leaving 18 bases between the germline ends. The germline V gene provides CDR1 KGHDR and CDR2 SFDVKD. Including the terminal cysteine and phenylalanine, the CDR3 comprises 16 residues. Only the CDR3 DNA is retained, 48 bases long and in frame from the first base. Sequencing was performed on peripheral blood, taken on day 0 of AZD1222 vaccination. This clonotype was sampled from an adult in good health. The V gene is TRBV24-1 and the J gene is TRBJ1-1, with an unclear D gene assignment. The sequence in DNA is TGTGCCACCAGAGGTTCCCCCAGTGGGCAGAACACTGAAGCTTTCTTT. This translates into CATRGSPSGQNTEAFF.